The 27 T cell receptor beta chains listed next were all sequenced from one sample in a study of T cells in Graves' hyperthyroidism and ophthalmopathy. Using RNA transcripts as the source, TCR beta CDR3 regions were amplified. The TCR CDR3 was amplified in a first-round RT-PCR using the HTBI primer set. TCRdb analysed the multiplex PCR reads with MiXCR anew, one entry per CDR3 protein. The top ten clones hold roughly 7.9% of a sample with about 300,000 distinct CDR3 sequences, roughly 15% of them seen once. Material: blood. These receptors were collected from a middle-aged woman with Graves' hyperthyroidism.

This rearrangement joins TRBV7-2 to TRBJ2-1, with a possible D match to TRBD2 (6 bases). Trimming shortened V by 5 bases and J by 9 bases, and 23 bases separated the two germline ends. The germline V gene has CDR1 SGHTA and CDR2 FQGNSA. The CDR3 sequence is 16 residues long. CDR3 DNA sequence: TGTGCCAGCAGCCCTAGCGAGTTAGGTCAGTTCACTGAGCAGTTCTTC. It translates to CASSPSELGQFTEQFF.

This clonotype occurred many times. The chain is built from TRBV12-3 or TRBV12-4 and TRBJ1-1; 8 nucleotides align to TRBD1. There are 14 residues in the CDR3. J gave up 8 bases and V 5 bases, and 10 bases lay outside the gene matches. The CDR3 protein is CASSPGGARSEAFF. CDR3 bases: TGTGCCAGCAGTCCAGGGGGCGCGAGGTCAGAAGCTTTCTTT.

This clonotype was picked up many times. V is TRBV10-3 and J is TRBJ1-5; 7 bases fit TRBD1. V lost 0 bases, J lost 4 bases, and 0 bases stayed unmatched. The CDR3 covers 14 residues. The V gene's germline CDR1 is ENHRY and CDR2 SYGVKD. CDR3 DNA: TGTGCCATCAGTGAGTCGACAGGGAATCAGCCCCAGCATTTT. This codes for CAISESTGNQPQHF.

This clonotype has at least ten counts. The V and J genes are TRBV9 and TRBJ2-3; D gene ambiguous. CDR1 SGDLS and CDR2 YYNGEE come from the germline V gene. Between the trimmed V and J ends, which lost 0 bases and 4 bases, there was a span of 6 bases. The CDR3 is made up of 13 amino acids. CDR3 in DNA: TGTGCCAGCAGCGTAGTTGGATCAGATACGCAGTATTTT. Protein: CASSVVGSDTQYF. Full variable domain (outside the CDR3, taken from reference TRBV9 and TRBJ2-3): DSGVTQTPKHLITATGQRVTLRCSPRSGDLSVYWYQQSLDQGLQFLIQYYNGEERAKGNILERFSAQQFPDLHSELNLSSLELGDSALYFCASSVVGSDTQYFGPGTRLTVL.

The chain is built from TRBV7-9 and TRBJ1-1, with D perhaps matching TRBD1 (6 bases). V was pared by 5 bases and J by 1 base, with 17 bases between. Looked up from germline, CDR1 is SEHNR and CDR2 is FQNEAQ (reference sequence). The CDR3 spans 16 residues. The CDR3 region is CASSKGAGVGNTEAFF. The CDR3 DNA reads as TGTGCCAGCAGCAAAGGGGCAGGGGTGGGGAACACTGAAGCTTTCTTT. Drawing the rest from reference TRBV7-9 and TRBJ1-1, the complete variable domain is DTGVSQNPRHKITKRGQNVTFRCDPISEHNRLYWYRQTLGQGPEFLTYFQNEAQLEKSRLLSDRFSAERPKGSFSTLEIQRTEQGDSAMYLCASSKGAGVGNTEAFFGQGTRLTVV.

This clonotype was detected ten times or more. The CDR3 protein is CASSEAGGGYEQYF. For the CDR3, the DNA is TGTGCCAGCAGTGAGGCGGGAGGGGGCTACGAGCAGTACTTC. V and J are TRBV2 and TRBJ2-7; 9 nucleotides line up with TRBD2. The V and J ends lost 3 bases and 3 bases, in that order; junction bases with no gene match: 3. The CDR3 totals 14 residues. Germline CDR1 reads SNHLY; CDR2 reads FYNNEI.

This clonotype appeared a few times. This chain uses TRBV14 with TRBJ1-5, with D unresolved. Trimming removed 3 bases at V and 5 bases at J, with 11 bases between. The CDR3 runs to 14 residues. CDR1 and CDR2 from the germline V gene are SGHDN and FVKESK. In DNA form, the CDR3 reads TGTGCCAGCAGCCAGGACTTGACCCATCAGCCCCAGCATTTT. As protein: CASSQDLTHQPQHF. Full variable domain (missing parts from reference TRBV14 and TRBJ1-5): EAGVTQFPSHSVIEKGQTVTLRCDPISGHDNLYWYRRVMGKEIKFLLHFVKESKQDESGMPNNRFLAERTGGTYSTLKVQPAELEDSGVYFCASSQDLTHQPQHFGDGTRLSIL.

The chain links TRBV7-8 to TRBJ2-5; 7 nucleotides match TRBD1. V gave up 6 bases and J gave up 9 bases; unmatched junction bases: 10. The CDR3 totals 13 residues. CDR1 is SGHVS, CDR2 FQNEAQ, per germline. In DNA, the CDR3 is TGTGCCAGCAGTAAAGGCGCCCAGGGGGCCCAGTACTTC. Residues: CASSKGAQGAQYF.

This clonotype was recorded at least ten times. A much larger clone lies one base from this, so it may be a read error. This chain uses TRBV28 with TRBJ2-7, with D uncertain. The CDR3 runs to 14 residues. The germline V gene has CDR1 MDHEN and CDR2 SYDVKM. CDR3 nucleotides: TGTGCCAGCAGTCCCCGGACGGTTTCCTACGAGCAGCACTTC. Protein: CASSPRTVSYEQHF.

This clonotype was detected ten times or more. This sequence joins TRBV7-9 and TRBJ2-7; D call uncertain. Trimming took off 5 bases at V and 5 bases at J, with 13 bases between the two ends. The CDR3 spans 13 residues. The V gene's germline CDR1 is SEHNR and CDR2 FQNEAQ (reference sequence). The CDR3 bases are TGTGCCAGCAGCCCCATAAACAGCGACGAGCAGTACTTC. Translating it yields CASSPINSDEQYF.

This clonotype was recorded many times. V gene TRBV18 combines with J gene TRBJ2-1; D call uncertain. The V end was cut by 3 bases, the J end by 5 bases, with 8 bases between. Germline CDR1 and CDR2: KGHSH and LQKENI. CDR3 length: 13 amino acids. The CDR3 loop reads CASSPDRDNEQFF. For the CDR3, the DNA is TGTGCCAGCTCACCGGACCGGGACAATGAGCAGTTCTTC.

This clonotype was observed many times. CDR3 DNA: TGCAGCGCCGAATCGACAGCATTCCAAGAGACCCAGTACTTC. Protein: CSAESTAFQETQYF. This chain joins TRBV29-1 and TRBJ2-5; a weak D match, TRBD1 (5 bases). Trimming stripped 7 bases from V and 1 base from J, with 16 bases between. The CDR3 contains 14 residues. Germline CDR1 reads SQVTM; CDR2 reads ANQGSEA.

This clonotype was detected ten times or more. The V gene is TRBV28, the J gene TRBJ1-2; D gene unclear. V dropped 6 bases and J dropped 4 bases, with 18 bases sitting between them. CDR3 length equals 15 residues. Germline V lookup: CDR1 MDHEN, CDR2 SYDVKM. CDR3: CASSPLSGSLYGYTF. DNA for the CDR3: TGTGCCAGCAGCCCCCTGTCTGGATCTCTCTATGGCTACACCTTC.

The chain joins TRBV19 to TRBJ1-6, with D perhaps TRBD1 (6 bases). The CDR3 has 14 residues. Trimming took 5 bases from V and 7 from J, leaving 12 bases between them. CDR1 is LNHDA, CDR2 SQIVND, per germline (reference sequence). Here the CDR3 reads CASSAGVGNSPLHF. DNA for the CDR3: TGTGCCAGTAGTGCAGGGGTAGGGAATTCACCCCTCCACTTT.

This chain uses TRBV19 with TRBJ2-5; D may be TRBD2 (6 bases). The CDR3 sequence is 12 residues long. CDR1 is LNHDA and CDR2 is SQIVND in the germline V gene (reference sequence). V gave up 5 bases and J gave up 6 bases, with 10 bases separating them. The CDR3 here is CASSEEGKTQYF. As DNA, the CDR3 is TGTGCCAGTAGTGAGGAGGGGAAGACCCAGTACTTC.

This chain uses TRBV24-1 with TRBJ2-4; the D gene could be TRBD1 or TRBD2 (5 bases each). This CDR3 has 15 residues. Germline CDR1 is KGHDR and CDR2 is SFDVKD. The V and J ends lost 4 bases and 2 bases respectively, with 11 bases between them. The CDR3 DNA is TGTGCCACCAGTGACTCGGGACCGACCAAAAACATTCAGTACTTC. This translates into CATSDSGPTKNIQYF.

There are many counts of this clonotype. The chain joins TRBV12-3 or TRBV12-4 to TRBJ2-5; D not certain. The CDR3 totals 11 residues. The V end lost 6 bases, the J end lost 11 bases, and 13 bases lay between the germline ends. CDR3 DNA: TGTGCCAGCAGGTTGGGATATGTACAGTACTTC. It encodes CASRLGYVQYF.

The chain couples TRBV6-2 or TRBV6-3 to TRBJ2-1; 16 bases are shared with TRBD2. This CDR3 spans 17 amino acids. Germline V gene sequence: CDR1 MNHEY, CDR2 SVGEGT. V lost 7 bases to trimming and J lost 8 bases; unmatched junction nucleotides: 11. CDR3 nucleotides: TGTGCCAGCACCATGGGACTAGCGGGAGGGCCTAACGATGAGCAGTTCTTC. It yields the protein CASTMGLAGGPNDEQFF.

This chain joins TRBV28 and TRBJ2-3; D uncertain. Trimming left V 6 bases short and J 7 bases short, with 11 bases between. Germline V gives CDR1 MDHEN, CDR2 SYDVKM. This CDR3 is built from 12 residues. CDR3 nucleotide sequence: TGTGCCAGCAGCCGGCAGGTTAATACGCAGTATTTT. Protein: CASSRQVNTQYF. Complete variable domain (other parts from reference TRBV28 and TRBJ2-3): DVKVTQSSRYLVKRTGEKVFLECVQDMDHENMFWYRQDPGLGLRLIYFSYDVKMKEKGDIPEGYSVSREKKERFSLILESASTNQTSMYLCASSRQVNTQYFGPGTRLTVL.

This clonotype occurred many times. The J gene is TRBJ1-1, the V gene TRBV3-1; D gene uncertain. The CDR3 has 14 residues. Trimming took off 4 bases at V and 0 bases at J, with 9 bases between the two ends. Germline CDR1 reads LGHDT; CDR2 reads YNNKEL (reference sequence). This chain's CDR3 is CASSLTLVNTEAFF. The CDR3 DNA reads as TGTGCCAGCAGCCTAACGCTTGTGAACACTGAAGCTTTCTTT.

This clonotype was observed many times. The V gene is TRBV2, the J gene TRBJ1-2; TRBD1 matches at 8 bases. Germline CDR1 is SNHLY and CDR2 is FYNNEI. The CDR3 sequence is 14 residues long. V lost 7 bases to trimming and J lost 8 bases; unmatched junction nucleotides: 12. Written as DNA, the CDR3 is TGTGCCAGCAAGGGTGGCCAGGGGGCGCGGGGCTACACCTTC. It codes for CASKGGQGARGYTF.

The rearrangement uses TRBV7-2 and TRBJ2-6, with a weak D call TRBD2 (5 bases). V was clipped by 5 bases and J by 3 bases, with 14 bases between them. Germline CDR1 SGHTA, CDR2 FQGNSA. The CDR3 covers 16 residues. The CDR3: CASSLRYAGGANVLTF. The CDR3 DNA reads as TGTGCCAGCAGCCTCCGTTATGCGGGTGGGGCCAACGTCCTGACTTTC.

There are many counts of this clonotype. This chain joins TRBV28 and TRBJ2-5; D is uncertain. V was shortened by 1 base and J by 0 bases, with 3 bases between the two germline ends. The CDR3 is made up of 13 amino acids. Germline CDR1 and CDR2: MDHEN and SYDVKM. CDR3 loop: CASSLLDQETQYF. CDR3 nucleotides: TGTGCCAGCAGTTTATTAGACCAAGAGACCCAGTACTTC.

In its sample, this clonotype was seen a few times. CDR3 bases: TGTGCCAGCTCACCATTAACAACTAATGAAAAACTGTTTTTT. The encoded protein is CASSPLTTNEKLFF. The V call is TRBV18, the J call TRBJ1-4; no clear D. CDR1 and CDR2 from the germline V gene are KGHSH and LQKENI. The CDR3 is 14 amino acids. Between the trimmed V and J ends, which lost 2 bases and 0 bases, there was a span of 4 bases.

This clonotype has at least ten counts. The chain joins TRBV12-5 to TRBJ1-1, with D unresolved. The V gene's germline CDR1 is LGHNT and CDR2 FRNRAP. The CDR3 covers 11 residues. The V end was cut by 5 bases, the J end by 3 bases, with 4 bases between. The DNA of the CDR3 is TGTGCTAGTGGTCCCCACACTGAAGCTTTCTTT. Translating gives CASGPHTEAFF.

This clonotype was seen a handful of times. The V and J genes are TRBV3-1 and TRBJ2-2; a weak D match, TRBD2 (5 bases). Per the germline V gene, CDR1 is LGHDT and CDR2 is YNNKEL (reference sequence). This CDR3 comprises 13 residues. Trimming shortened V by 3 bases and J by 4 bases, and 6 bases separated the two germline ends. The CDR3 region is CASSQRATGELFF. In nucleotides, the CDR3 is TGTGCCAGCAGCCAGCGGGCCACCGGGGAGCTGTTTTTT. Drawing the rest from reference TRBV3-1 and TRBJ2-2, the complete variable domain is DTAVSQTPKYLVTQMGNDKSIKCEQNLGHDTMYWYKQDSKKFLKIMFSYNNKELIINETVPNRFSPKSPDKAHLNLHINSLELGDSAVYFCASSQRATGELFFGEGSRLTVL.

This clonotype was found many times. CDR3 coding DNA: TGTGCCAGCAGTTACTCGCAAGGGGAAGCTTTCTTT. It specifies CASSYSQGEAFF. The rearrangement uses TRBV6-6 and TRBJ1-1, with D uncertain. This CDR3 is 12 amino acids long. Germline V gene lookup returns CDR1 MNHNY and CDR2 SVGAGI (reference sequence). V lost 0 bases to trimming and J lost 8 bases, with 7 bases between them.